The clone carrying this T cell receptor beta chain was seen a handful of times. This specimen comes from a study of blood T cell repertoires in COVID-19. Cohorts were based on clinical histories the participants reported. Exposed volunteers were people who met a COVID-19 case within 2 weeks before study entry. Trimming removed 5 bases from V and 4 bases from J, with 15 bases in between. Germline CDR1 and CDR2: SGHTA and FQGNSA. CDR3 length equals 14 residues. Measured with immunoSEQ multiplex PCR; TCRdb has only the in-frame clones, and not every one. The table records roughly 190,000 clones, 65% to 85% of them present only once.

Material: PBMCs or T cells enriched from blood (not recorded which). J is TRBJ2-7 and V is TRBV7-2; TRBD2 is a possible D gene (6 bases). The receptor comes from a woman aged 25 to 39 who had been exposed to COVID-19. This CDR3 is CASSPRGNAYEQYF. Here the CDR3 DNA reads TGTGCCAGCAGCCCCCGGGGGAACGCTTACGAGCAGTACTTC.